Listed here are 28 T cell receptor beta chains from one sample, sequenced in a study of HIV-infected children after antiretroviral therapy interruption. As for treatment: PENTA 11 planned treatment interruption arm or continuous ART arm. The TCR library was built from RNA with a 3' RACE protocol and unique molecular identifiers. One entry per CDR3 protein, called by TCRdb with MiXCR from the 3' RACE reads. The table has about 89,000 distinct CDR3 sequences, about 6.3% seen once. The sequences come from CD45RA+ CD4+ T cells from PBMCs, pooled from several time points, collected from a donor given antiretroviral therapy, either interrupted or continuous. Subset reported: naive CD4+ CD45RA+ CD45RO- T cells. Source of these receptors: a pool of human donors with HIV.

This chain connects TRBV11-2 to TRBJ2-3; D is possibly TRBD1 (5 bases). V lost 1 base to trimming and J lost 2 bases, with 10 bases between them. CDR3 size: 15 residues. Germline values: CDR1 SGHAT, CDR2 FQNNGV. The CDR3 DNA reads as TGTGCCAGCAGCTTAGGAGCAGGGTTCACAGATACGCAGTATTTT. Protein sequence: CASSLGAGFTDTQYF.

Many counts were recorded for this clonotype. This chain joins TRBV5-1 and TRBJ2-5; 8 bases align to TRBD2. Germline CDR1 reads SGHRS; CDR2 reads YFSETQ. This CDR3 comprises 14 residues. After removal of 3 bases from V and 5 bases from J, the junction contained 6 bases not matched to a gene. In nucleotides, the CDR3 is TGCGCCAGCAGCTCGGGGACTAGAGGGGAGACCCAGTACTTC. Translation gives CASSSGTRGETQYF.

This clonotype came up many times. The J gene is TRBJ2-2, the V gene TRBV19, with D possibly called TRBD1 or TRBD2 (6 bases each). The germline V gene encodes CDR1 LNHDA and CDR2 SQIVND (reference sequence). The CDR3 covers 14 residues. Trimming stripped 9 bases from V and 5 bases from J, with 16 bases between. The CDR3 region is CASITIGGTGELFF. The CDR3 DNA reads TGTGCCAGCATTACCATAGGGGGGACCGGGGAGCTGTTTTTT. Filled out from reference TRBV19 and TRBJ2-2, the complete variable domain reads DGGITQSPKYLFRKEGQNVTLSCEQNLNHDAMYWYRQDPGQGLRLIYYSQIVNDFQKGDIAEGYSVSREKKESFPLTVTSAQKNPTAFYLCASITIGGTGELFFGEGSRLTVL.

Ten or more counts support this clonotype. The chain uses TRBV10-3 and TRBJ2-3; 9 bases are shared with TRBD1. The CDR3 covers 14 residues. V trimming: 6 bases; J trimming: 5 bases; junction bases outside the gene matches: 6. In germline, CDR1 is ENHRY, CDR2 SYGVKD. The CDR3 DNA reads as TGTGCCATCAGATCGGACAGGGGAAGAGATACGCAGTATTTT. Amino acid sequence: CAIRSDRGRDTQYF.

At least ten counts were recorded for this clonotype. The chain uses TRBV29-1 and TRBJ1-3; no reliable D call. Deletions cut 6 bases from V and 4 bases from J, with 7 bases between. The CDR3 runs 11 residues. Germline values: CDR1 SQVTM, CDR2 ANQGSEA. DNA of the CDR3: TGCAGCGTACGGCACGGAAACACCATATATTTT. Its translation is CSVRHGNTIYF. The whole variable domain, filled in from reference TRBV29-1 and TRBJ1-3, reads SAVISQKPSRDICQRGTSLTIQCQVDSQVTMMFWYRQQPGQSLTLIATANQGSEATYESGFVIDKFPISRPNLTFSTLTVSNMSPEDSSIYLCSVRHGNTIYFGEGSWLTVV.

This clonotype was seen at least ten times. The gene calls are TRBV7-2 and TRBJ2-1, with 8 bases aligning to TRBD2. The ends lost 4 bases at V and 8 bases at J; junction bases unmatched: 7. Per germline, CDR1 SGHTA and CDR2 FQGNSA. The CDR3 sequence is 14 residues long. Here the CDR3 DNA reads TGTGCCAGCAGCTCTTTCCGGGGGGGCTATGAGCAGTTCTTC. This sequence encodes CASSSFRGGYEQFF. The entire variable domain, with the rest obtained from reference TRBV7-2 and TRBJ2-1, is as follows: GAGVSQSPSNKVTEKGKDVELRCDPISGHTALYWYRQSLGQGLEFLIYFQGNSAPDKSGLPSDRFSAERTGGSVSTLTIQRTQQEDSAVYLCASSSFRGGYEQFFGPGTRLTVL.

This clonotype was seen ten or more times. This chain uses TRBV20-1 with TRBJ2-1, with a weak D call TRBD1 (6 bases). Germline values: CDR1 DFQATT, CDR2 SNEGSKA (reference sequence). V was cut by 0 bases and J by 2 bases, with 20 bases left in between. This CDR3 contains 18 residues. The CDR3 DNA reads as TGCAGTGCTAGAGATCCCCAGGGGCGCAGTGGAACCTACAATGAGCAGTTCTTC. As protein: CSARDPQGRSGTYNEQFF.

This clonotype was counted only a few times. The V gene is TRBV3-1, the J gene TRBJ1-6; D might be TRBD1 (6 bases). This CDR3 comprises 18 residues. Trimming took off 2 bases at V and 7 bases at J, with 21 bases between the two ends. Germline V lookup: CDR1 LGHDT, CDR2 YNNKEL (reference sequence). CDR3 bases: TGTGCCAGCAGCCAACTGGGGACGGGGGGCCCTGGAAATTCACCCCTCCACTTT. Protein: CASSQLGTGGPGNSPLHF. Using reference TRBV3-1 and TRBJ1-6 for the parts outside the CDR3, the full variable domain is DTAVSQTPKYLVTQMGNDKSIKCEQNLGHDTMYWYKQDSKKFLKIMFSYNNKELIINETVPNRFSPKSPDKAHLNLHINSLELGDSAVYFCASSQLGTGGPGNSPLHFGNGTRLTVT.

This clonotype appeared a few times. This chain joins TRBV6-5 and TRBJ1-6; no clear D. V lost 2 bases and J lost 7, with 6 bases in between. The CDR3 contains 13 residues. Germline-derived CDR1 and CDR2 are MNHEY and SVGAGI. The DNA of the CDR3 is TGTGCCAGCAGTTACAATGAGAATTCACCCCTCCACTTT. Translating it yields CASSYNENSPLHF.

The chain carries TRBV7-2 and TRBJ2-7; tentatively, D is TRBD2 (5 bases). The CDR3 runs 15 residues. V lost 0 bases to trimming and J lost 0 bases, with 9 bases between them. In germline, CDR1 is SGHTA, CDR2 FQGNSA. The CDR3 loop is CASSLASAYSYEQYF. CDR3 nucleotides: TGTGCCAGCAGCTTAGCTAGCGCTTACTCCTACGAGCAGTACTTC.

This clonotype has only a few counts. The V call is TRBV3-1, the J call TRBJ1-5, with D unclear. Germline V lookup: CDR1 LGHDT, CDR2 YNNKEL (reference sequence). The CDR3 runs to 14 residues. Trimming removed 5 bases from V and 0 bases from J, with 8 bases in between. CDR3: CASSSGRSNQPQHF. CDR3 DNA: TGTGCCAGCAGCTCTGGACGTAGCAATCAGCCCCAGCATTTT. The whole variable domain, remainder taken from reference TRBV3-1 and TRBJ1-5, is DTAVSQTPKYLVTQMGNDKSIKCEQNLGHDTMYWYKQDSKKFLKIMFSYNNKELIINETVPNRFSPKSPDKAHLNLHINSLELGDSAVYFCASSSGRSNQPQHFGDGTRLSIL.

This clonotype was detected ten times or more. For the CDR3, the DNA is TGTGCCAGCAGGAGACCCGGGAGCAATCAGCCCCAGCATTTT. The encoded protein is CASRRPGSNQPQHF. The chain combines TRBV6-1 with TRBJ1-5, with no clear D. From germline, CDR1 is MNHNS and CDR2 SASEGT. The length of the CDR3 is 14 residues. V was clipped by 6 bases and J by 1 base, with 10 bases between them.

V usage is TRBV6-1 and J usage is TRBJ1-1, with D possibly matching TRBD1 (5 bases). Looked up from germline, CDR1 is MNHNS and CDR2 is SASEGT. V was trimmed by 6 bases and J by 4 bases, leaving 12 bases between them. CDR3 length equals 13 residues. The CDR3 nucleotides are TGTGCCAGCAGCCAGGGAGGGGTCACTGAAGCTTTCTTT. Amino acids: CASSQGGVTEAFF.

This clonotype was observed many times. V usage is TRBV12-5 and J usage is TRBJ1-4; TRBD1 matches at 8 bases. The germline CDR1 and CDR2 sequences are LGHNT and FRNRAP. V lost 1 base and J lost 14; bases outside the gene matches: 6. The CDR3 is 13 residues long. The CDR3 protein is CASGLGTGNVLFF. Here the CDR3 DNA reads TGTGCTAGTGGTTTGGGGACAGGGAACGTGCTGTTTTTT. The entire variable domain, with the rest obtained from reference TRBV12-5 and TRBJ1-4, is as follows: DARVTQTPRHKVTEMGQEVTMRCQPILGHNTVFWYRQTMMQGLELLAYFRNRAPLDDSGMPKDRFSAEMPDATLATLKIQPSEPRDSAVYFCASGLGTGNVLFFGSGTQLSVL.

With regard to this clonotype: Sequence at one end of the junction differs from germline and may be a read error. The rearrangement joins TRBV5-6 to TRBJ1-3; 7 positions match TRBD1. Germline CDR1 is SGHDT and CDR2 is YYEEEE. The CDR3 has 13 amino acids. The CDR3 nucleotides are TGTGCCAACAGCTTGGGACAGGGAAACACCATATATTTT. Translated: CANSLGQGNTIYF.

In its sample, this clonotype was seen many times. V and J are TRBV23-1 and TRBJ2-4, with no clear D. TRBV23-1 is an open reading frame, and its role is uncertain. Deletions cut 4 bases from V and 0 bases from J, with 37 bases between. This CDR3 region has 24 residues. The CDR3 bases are TGCGCCAGCAGTCTCAATCGGAGTATCAGTGCGAGAACCACCAAAGGAGTAGCCAAAAACATTCAGTACTTC. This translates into CASSLNRSISARTTKGVAKNIQYF.

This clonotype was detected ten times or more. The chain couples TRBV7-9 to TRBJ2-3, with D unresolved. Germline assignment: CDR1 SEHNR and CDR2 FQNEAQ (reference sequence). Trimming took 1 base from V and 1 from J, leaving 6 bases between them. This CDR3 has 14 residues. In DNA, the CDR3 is TGTGCCAGCAGCTTAGTGCAGGGCACAGATACGCAGTATTTT. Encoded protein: CASSLVQGTDTQYF. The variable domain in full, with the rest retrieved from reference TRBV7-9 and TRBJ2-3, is DTGVSQNPRHKITKRGQNVTFRCDPISEHNRLYWYRQTLGQGPEFLTYFQNEAQLEKSRLLSDRFSAERPKGSFSTLEIQRTEQGDSAMYLCASSLVQGTDTQYFGPGTRLTVL.

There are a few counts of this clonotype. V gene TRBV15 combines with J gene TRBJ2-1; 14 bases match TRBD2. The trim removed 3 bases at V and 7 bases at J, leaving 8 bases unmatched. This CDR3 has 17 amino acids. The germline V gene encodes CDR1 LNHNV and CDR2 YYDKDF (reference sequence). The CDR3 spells CATSSLVGLAGDNEQFF. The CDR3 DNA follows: TGTGCCACCAGCAGCTTAGTGGGACTAGCGGGAGATAATGAGCAGTTCTTC. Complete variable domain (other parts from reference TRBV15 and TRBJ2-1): DAMVIQNPRYQVTQFGKPVTLSCSQTLNHNVMYWYQQKSSQAPKLLFHYYDKDFNNEADTPDNFQSRRPNTSFCFLDIRSPGLGDTAMYLCATSSLVGLAGDNEQFFGPGTRLTVL.

CDR3 sequence reads: CATSRDWAAGQPQHF. The CDR3 bases are TGTGCCACCAGCAGAGATTGGGCAGCCGGACAGCCCCAGCATTTT. This chain connects TRBV15 to TRBJ1-5, with no clear D. CDR1 and CDR2 from the germline V gene are LNHNV and YYDKDF (reference sequence). The CDR3 length is 15 residues. V was clipped by 0 bases and J by 7 bases, with 13 bases between them. Full variable domain (remainder filled in from reference TRBV15 and TRBJ1-5): DAMVIQNPRYQVTQFGKPVTLSCSQTLNHNVMYWYQQKSSQAPKLLFHYYDKDFNNEADTPDNFQSRRPNTSFCFLDIRSPGLGDTAMYLCATSRDWAAGQPQHFGDGTRLSIL.

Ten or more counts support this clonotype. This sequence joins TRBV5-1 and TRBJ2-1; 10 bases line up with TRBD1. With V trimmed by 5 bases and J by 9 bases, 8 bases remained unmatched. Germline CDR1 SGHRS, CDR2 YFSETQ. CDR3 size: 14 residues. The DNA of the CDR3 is TGCGCCAGCAGTTTCGGACAGGGGGGAAGTGAGCAGTTCTTC. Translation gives CASSFGQGGSEQFF.

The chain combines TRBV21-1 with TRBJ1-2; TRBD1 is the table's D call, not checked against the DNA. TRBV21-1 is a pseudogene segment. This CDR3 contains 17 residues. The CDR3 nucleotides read TGTGCCAGCAGCCCCGTGTTGGGGGGCGAGAAGGACTATGGCTACACCTTC. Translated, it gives CASSPVLGGEKDYGYTF.

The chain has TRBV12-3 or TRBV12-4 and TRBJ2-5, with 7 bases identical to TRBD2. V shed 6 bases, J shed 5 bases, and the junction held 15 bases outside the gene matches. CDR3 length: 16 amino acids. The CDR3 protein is CASRPPRGVVPETQYF. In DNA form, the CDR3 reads TGTGCCAGCAGGCCCCCCCGGGGGGTTGTGCCGGAGACCCAGTACTTC.

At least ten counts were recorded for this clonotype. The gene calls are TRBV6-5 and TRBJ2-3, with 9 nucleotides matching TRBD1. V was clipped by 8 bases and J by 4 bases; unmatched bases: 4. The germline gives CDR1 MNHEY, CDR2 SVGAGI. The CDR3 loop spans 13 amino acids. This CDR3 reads CASGQGLADTQYF. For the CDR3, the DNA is TGTGCCAGCGGACAGGGGTTGGCAGATACGCAGTATTTT.

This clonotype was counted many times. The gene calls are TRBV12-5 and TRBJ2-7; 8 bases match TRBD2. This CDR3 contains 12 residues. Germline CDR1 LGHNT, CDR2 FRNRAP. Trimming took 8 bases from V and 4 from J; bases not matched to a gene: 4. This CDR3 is CASSTGGYEQYF. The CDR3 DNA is TGTGCTAGTAGTACGGGAGGGTACGAGCAGTACTTC.

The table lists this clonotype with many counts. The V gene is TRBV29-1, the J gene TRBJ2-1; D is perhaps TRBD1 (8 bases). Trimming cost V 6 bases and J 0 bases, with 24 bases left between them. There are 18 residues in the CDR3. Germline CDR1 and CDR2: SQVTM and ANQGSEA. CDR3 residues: CSVRGARDRTSSYNEQFF. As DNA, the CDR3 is TGCAGCGTGAGGGGGGCCAGGGACAGGACTAGCTCCTACAATGAGCAGTTCTTC.

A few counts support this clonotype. The CDR3 here is CASSLDNRGLGNTIYF. The CDR3 bases are TGCGCCAGCAGCTTGGACAACAGGGGGCTTGGAAACACCATATATTTT. The chain recombines TRBV5-1 with TRBJ1-3; 9 bases fit TRBD1. This CDR3 spans 16 amino acids. Germline-derived CDR1 and CDR2 are SGHRS and YFSETQ. V was pared by 0 bases and J by 3 bases, with 4 bases of the junction left unmatched.

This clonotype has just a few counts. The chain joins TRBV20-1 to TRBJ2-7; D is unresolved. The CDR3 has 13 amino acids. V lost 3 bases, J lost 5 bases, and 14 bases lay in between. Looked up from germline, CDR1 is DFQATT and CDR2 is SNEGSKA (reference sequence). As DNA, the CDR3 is TGCAGTGCTAGTGGCCCCCTTGGTCACGAGCAGTACTTC. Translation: CSASGPLGHEQYF.

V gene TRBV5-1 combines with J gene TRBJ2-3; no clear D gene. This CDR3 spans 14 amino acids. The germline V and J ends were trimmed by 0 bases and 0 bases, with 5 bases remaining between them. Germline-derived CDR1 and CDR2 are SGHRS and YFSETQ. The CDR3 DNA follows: TGCGCCAGCAGCTTGGTCTCTAGCACAGATACGCAGTATTTT. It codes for CASSLVSSTDTQYF.